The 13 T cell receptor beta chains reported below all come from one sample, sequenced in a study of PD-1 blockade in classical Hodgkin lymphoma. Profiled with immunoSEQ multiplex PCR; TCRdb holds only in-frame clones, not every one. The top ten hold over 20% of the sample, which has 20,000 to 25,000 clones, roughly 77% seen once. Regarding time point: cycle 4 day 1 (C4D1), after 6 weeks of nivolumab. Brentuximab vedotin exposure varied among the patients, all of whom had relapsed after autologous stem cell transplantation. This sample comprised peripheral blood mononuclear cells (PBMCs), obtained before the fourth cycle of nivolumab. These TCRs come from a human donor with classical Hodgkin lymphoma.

In nucleotides, the CDR3 is TGTGCCAGCAGTGAATCGGGGACTAAAGAGACCCAGTACTTC. The encoded protein is CASSESGTKETQYF. The chain is built from TRBV25-1 and TRBJ2-5; TRBD2 agrees at 7 bases. Germline V gives CDR1 MGHDK, CDR2 SYGVNS. The V segment lost 1 base and the J segment 3 bases; nucleotides outside the gene matches: 2. This CDR3 is built from 14 residues.

This CDR3 reads CASSSPGANVLTF. In DNA, the CDR3 is TGCGCCAGCAGCTCCCCTGGGGCCAACGTCCTGACTTTC. The chain combines TRBV5-1 with TRBJ2-6; no reliable D call. Germline CDR1 SGHRS, CDR2 YFSETQ. Trimming took off 3 bases at V and 2 bases at J, with 3 bases between the two ends. This CDR3 is built from 13 residues.

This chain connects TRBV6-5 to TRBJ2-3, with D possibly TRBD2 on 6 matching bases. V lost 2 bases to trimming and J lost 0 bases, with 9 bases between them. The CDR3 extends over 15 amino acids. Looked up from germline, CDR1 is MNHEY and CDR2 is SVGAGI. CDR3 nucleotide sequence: TGTGCCAGCAGTTACGGGGGGTCAAGCACAGATACGCAGTATTTT. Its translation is CASSYGGSSTDTQYF.

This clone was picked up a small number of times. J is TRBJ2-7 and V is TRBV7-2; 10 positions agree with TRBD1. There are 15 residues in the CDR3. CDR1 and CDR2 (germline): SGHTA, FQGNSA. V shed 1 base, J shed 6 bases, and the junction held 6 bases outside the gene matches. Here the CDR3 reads CASSLDGTGDGEQYF. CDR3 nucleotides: TGTGCCAGCAGCTTAGATGGGACAGGGGATGGCGAGCAGTACTTC.

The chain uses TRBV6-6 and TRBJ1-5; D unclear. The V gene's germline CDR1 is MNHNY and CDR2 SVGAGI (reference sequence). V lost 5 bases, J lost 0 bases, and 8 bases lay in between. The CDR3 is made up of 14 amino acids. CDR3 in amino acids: CASSVTNSNQPQHF. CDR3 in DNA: TGTGCCAGCAGTGTGACAAATAGCAATCAGCCCCAGCATTTT.

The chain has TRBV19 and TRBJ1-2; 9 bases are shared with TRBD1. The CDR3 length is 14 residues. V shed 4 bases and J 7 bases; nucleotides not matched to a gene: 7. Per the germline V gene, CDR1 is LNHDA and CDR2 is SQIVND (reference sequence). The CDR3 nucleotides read TGTGCCAGTAGTACTATAACAGGGGGCGTTGGCTACACCTTC. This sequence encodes CASSTITGGVGYTF.

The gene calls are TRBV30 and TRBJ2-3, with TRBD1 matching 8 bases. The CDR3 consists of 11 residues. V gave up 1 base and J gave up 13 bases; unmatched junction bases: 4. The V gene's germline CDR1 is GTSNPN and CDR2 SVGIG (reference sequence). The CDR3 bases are TGTGCCTGGAGTGAGGGGGACAGGAAGTATTTT. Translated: CAWSEGDRKYF. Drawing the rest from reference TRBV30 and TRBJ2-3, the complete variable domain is SQTIHQWPATLVQPVGSPLSLECTVEGTSNPNLYWYRQAAGRGLQLLFYSVGIGQISSEVPQNLSASRPQDRQFILSSKKLLLSDSGFYLCAWSEGDRKYFGPGTRLTVL.

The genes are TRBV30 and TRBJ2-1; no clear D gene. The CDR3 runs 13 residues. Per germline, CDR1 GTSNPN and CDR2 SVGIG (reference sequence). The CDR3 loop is CASHIPNYNEQFF. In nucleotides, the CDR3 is TGTGCTTCTCATATACCGAACTACAATGAGCAGTTCTTC.

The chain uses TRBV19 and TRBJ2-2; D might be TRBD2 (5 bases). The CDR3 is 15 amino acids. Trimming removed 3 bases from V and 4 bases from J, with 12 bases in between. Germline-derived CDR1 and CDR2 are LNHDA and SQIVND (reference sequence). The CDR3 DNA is TGTGCCAGTAGTATCCCGGGGTTTGTCACCGGGGAGCTGTTTTTT. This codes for CASSIPGFVTGELFF.

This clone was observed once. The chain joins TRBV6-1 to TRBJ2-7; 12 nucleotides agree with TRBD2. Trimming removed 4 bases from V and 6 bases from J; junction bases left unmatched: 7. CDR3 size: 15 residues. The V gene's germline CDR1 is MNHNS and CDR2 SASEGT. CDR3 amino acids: CASSGSSGGAPEQYF. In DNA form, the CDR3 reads TGTGCCAGCAGTGGATCTAGCGGGGGGGCTCCCGAGCAGTACTTC.

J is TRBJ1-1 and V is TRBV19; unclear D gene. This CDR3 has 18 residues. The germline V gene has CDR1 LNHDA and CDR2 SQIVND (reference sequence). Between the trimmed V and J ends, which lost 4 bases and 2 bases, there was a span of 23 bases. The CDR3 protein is CASSTDPVPGLINTEAFF. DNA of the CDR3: TGTGCCAGTAGTACCGATCCCGTACCAGGCCTTATTAACACTGAAGCTTTCTTT. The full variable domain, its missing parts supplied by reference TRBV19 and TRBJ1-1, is DGGITQSPKYLFRKEGQNVTLSCEQNLNHDAMYWYRQDPGQGLRLIYYSQIVNDFQKGDIAEGYSVSREKKESFPLTVTSAQKNPTAFYLCASSTDPVPGLINTEAFFGQGTRLTVV.

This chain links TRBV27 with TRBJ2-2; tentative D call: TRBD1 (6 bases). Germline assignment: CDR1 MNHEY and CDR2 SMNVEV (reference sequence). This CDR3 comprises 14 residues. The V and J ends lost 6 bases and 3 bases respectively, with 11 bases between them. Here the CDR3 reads CASRNRAHTGELFF. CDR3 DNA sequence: TGTGCCAGCAGGAACAGGGCGCACACCGGGGAGCTGTTTTTT.

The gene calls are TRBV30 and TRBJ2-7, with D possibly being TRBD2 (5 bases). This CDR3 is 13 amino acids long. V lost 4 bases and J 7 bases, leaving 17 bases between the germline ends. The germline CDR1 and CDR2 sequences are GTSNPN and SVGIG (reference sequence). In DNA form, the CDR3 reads TGTGCCTGGAAGAAGGGCCAACCGGGGGAGCAGTACTTC. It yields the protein CAWKKGQPGEQYF.